A selection of T cell receptor beta chains follows, all from one sample in a study of blood T cell repertoires in COVID-19. Sequencing was performed with immunoSEQ multiplex PCR; in TCRdb, only in-frame clones are kept and a portion is missing. The sample records around 80,000 clones, 75% to 85% being singletons. Sequenced material: peripheral blood. The receptors stem from a woman aged 70-85 years with acute or convalescent COVID-19. Each CDR3 is given with its conserved first and last residue. Each record gives: clone size, D gene, V gene, J gene, CDR3 protein, CDR3 DNA. A D gene is named only where the DNA matches it firmly. Not all rows give a size; the values are once, few, many and, for expanded clones, a class.

>-|-|TRBV18|TRBJ1-2
CASSPAVGGTNYGYTF
TGTGCCAGCTCACCGGCGGTGGGGGGGACTAACTATGGCTACACCTTC
>-|TRBD1|TRBV7-6|TRBJ1-1
CASSSGQGNEAFF
TGTGCCAGCAGCTCGGGACAGGGGAATGAAGCTTTCTTT
>few|TRBD1|TRBV4-1|TRBJ1-6
CASSWDSSGESPLHF
TGCGCCAGCAGCTGGGACAGTAGTGGAGAATCACCCCTCCACTTT
>-|-|TRBV24-1|TRBJ2-2
CATSGGGRNTGELFF
TGTGCCACCAGTGGAGGAGGTAGGAACACCGGGGAGCTGTTTTTT
>few|-|TRBV29-1|TRBJ1-1
CSVEDQGEHEAFF
TGCAGCGTTGAAGATCAGGGCGAACATGAAGCTTTCTTT
>-|-|TRBV5-3|TRBJ1-5
CARSLVFLLGHNSNQPQHF
TGTGCCAGAAGCTTGGTATTTCTTCTGGGGCATAATAGCAATCAGCCCCAGCATTTT
>-|-|TRBV3-1/TRBV3-2|TRBJ1-2
CASSQGPGGYTF
TGTGCCAGCAGCCAAGGACCGGGAGGCTACACCTTC
>-|-|TRBV5-1|TRBJ2-7
CASSLEAAYEQYF
TGCGCCAGCAGCTTGGAAGCTGCCTACGAGCAGTACTTC
>-|TRBD2|TRBV5-4|TRBJ2-2
CASSSSGGTTGELFF
TGTGCCAGCAGCTCTAGCGGGGGGACTACCGGGGAGCTGTTTTTT
>few|-|TRBV7-2|TRBJ2-6
CASSPISGANVLTF
TGTGCCAGCAGTCCAATCTCTGGGGCCAACGTCCTGACTTTC
>-|-|TRBV6-1|TRBJ1-5
CASSEFLGRNNQPQHF
TGTGCCAGCAGTGAATTCCTGGGGAGAAACAATCAGCCCCAGCATTTT
>few|-|TRBV12-3/TRBV12-4|TRBJ1-5
CASSLGIHQPQHF
TGTGCCAGCAGCCTTGGCATCCATCAGCCCCAGCATTTT
>-|-|TRBV11-2|TRBJ2-2
CASTATPGIRWDTGELFF
TGTGCCAGCACCGCCACGCCAGGGATTCGATGGGACACCGGGGAGCTGTTTTTT
>few|-|TRBV3-1/TRBV3-2|TRBJ1-1
CASSPGVGVTEAFF
TGTGCCAGCAGTCCAGGGGTAGGGGTCACTGAAGCTTTCTTT
>-|TRBD2|TRBV6-5|TRBJ2-5
CASNSGGLAGETQYF
TGTGCCAGCAACTCCGGGGGACTAGCGGGGGAGACCCAGTACTTC
>-|TRBD2|TRBV19|TRBJ2-3
CASSIAGGPSTDTQYF
TGTGCCAGTAGTATAGCGGGGGGACCAAGCACAGATACGCAGTATTTT
>-|-|TRBV6-5|TRBJ1-2
CASSYRKRGTLAGYTF
TGTGCCAGCAGTTACCGGAAAAGAGGGACTTTAGCTGGCTACACCTTC
>-|TRBD1|TRBV5-1|TRBJ1-3
CASSWTGEEGNTIYF
TGCGCCAGCAGCTGGACAGGGGAGGAAGGAAACACCATATATTTT
>few|TRBD2|TRBV11-2|TRBJ2-1
CASRRSFASGRYNEQFF
TGTGCCAGCAGACGTAGTTTTGCTAGCGGAAGATACAATGAGCAGTTCTTC
>-|TRBD1|TRBV4-3|TRBJ1-1
CASSVDREGTEAFF
TGCGCCAGCAGCGTGGACAGGGAGGGGACTGAAGCTTTCTTT
>few|TRBD1|TRBV2|TRBJ1-1
CASSEGIQGVRAFF
TGTGCCAGCAGTGAAGGTATTCAGGGGGTAAGAGCTTTCTTT
>-|-|TRBV2|TRBJ2-6
CASRDLTGSGANVLTF
TGTGCCAGCAGGGACTTAACAGGGTCTGGGGCCAACGTCCTGACTTTC
>-|-|TRBV6-1|TRBJ2-7
CASREYTGPLTNIYEQYF
TGTGCCAGCAGGGAATATACAGGGCCCCTGACGAACATCTACGAGCAGTACTTC
>few|TRBD1|TRBV5-6|TRBJ1-5
CASSSGTGGAQPQHF
TGTGCCAGCAGCTCAGGAACAGGGGGGGCTCAGCCCCAGCATTTT
>-|TRBD1|TRBV6-1|TRBJ1-5
CASSEIFRTGVNQPQHF
TGTGCCAGCAGTGAAATCTTTAGGACAGGCGTCAATCAGCCCCAGCATTTT
>-|-|TRBV6-5|TRBJ1-2
CASSYAEDGYTF
TGTGCCAGCAGTTACGCAGAGGATGGCTACACCTTC
>-|-|TRBV19|TRBJ1-1
CASNNRVNTEAFF
TGTGCCAGTAACAACAGGGTGAACACTGAAGCTTTCTTT
>-|-|TRBV19|TRBJ1-2
CASTPRGGALGSNYGYTF
TGTGCCAGTACCCCTCGTGGGGGGGCTCTGGGATCTAACTATGGCTACACCTTC
>-|TRBD2|TRBV7-9|TRBJ2-1
CASSFGTSGHNEQFF
TGTGCCAGCAGCTTCGGGACTAGCGGCCACAATGAGCAGTTCTTC
>-|-|TRBV16|TRBJ2-4
CASSQRGSNIQYF
TGTGCCAGCAGCCAACGAGGCTCGAACATTCAGTACTTC
>-|-|TRBV2|TRBJ2-5
CASTPGDTSRETQYF
TGTGCCAGCACCCCCGGGGACACCTCAAGGGAGACCCAGTACTTC
>-|-|TRBV6-5|TRBJ2-7
CASSYSSGAYYEQYF
TGTGCCAGCAGTTACTCTTCTGGGGCTTACTACGAGCAGTACTTC
>-|-|TRBV19|TRBJ2-3
CASTLRGGLDTQYF
TGTGCCAGTACCCTAAGGGGGGGCTTGGATACGCAGTATTTT
>few|-|TRBV18|TRBJ1-2
CASSPRAAEGYTF
TGTGCCAGCTCACCACGCGCCGCGGAGGGCTACACCTTC
>-|-|TRBV2|TRBJ2-7
CASRANPGQGIYEQYF
TGTGCCAGCAGGGCTAATCCCGGGCAGGGGATTTACGAGCAGTACTTC
>once|-|TRBV5-1|TRBJ1-6
CASSFSTGSPLHF
TGCGCCAGCAGCTTTTCGACAGGATCACCCCTCCACTTT
>-|TRBD2|TRBV19|TRBJ2-5
CASSKASGGQETQYF
TGTGCCAGTAGTAAGGCTAGCGGGGGGCAAGAGACCCAGTACTTC
>-|-|TRBV9|TRBJ2-2
CASSVLASGELFF
TGTGCCAGCAGCGTACTAGCGTCCGGGGAGCTGTTTTTT
>-|TRBD2|TRBV6-5|TRBJ2-5
CASSYVGGSQETQYF
TGTGCCAGCAGTTACGTCGGGGGGTCCCAAGAGACCCAGTACTTC
>-|-|TRBV4-2|TRBJ2-5
CASSKGDSQETQYF
TGTGCCAGCAGCAAAGGAGACAGTCAAGAGACCCAGTACTTC
>-|-|TRBV6-2/TRBV6-3|TRBJ1-5
CASSLVHRGQPQHF
TGTGCCAGCAGTTTAGTCCACCGTGGTCAGCCCCAGCATTTT
>-|-|TRBV4-1|TRBJ1-2
CASSPPRDSNYGYTF
TGCGCCAGCAGCCCCCCCCGCGACAGTAACTATGGCTACACCTTC
>once|-|TRBV27|TRBJ1-1
CASSLTQNTEAFF
TGTGCCAGCAGTTTGACACAGAACACTGAAGCTTTCTTT
>-|TRBD1|TRBV23-1|TRBJ1-5
CASSLTDRGFNQPQHF
TGCGCCAGCAGTCTGACCGACAGGGGCTTCAATCAGCCCCAGCATTTT
>-|-|TRBV4-3|TRBJ1-6
CASKRTDYNSPLHF
TGCGCCAGCAAACGGACAGATTATAATTCACCCCTCCACTTT
>few|TRBD1|TRBV5-1|TRBJ1-2
CASSLDPGGRDYGYTF
TGCGCCAGCAGCTTGGATCCAGGGGGCAGGGACTATGGCTACACCTTC